The T cell receptor beta chain under discussion was sequenced for a study of spatial heterogeneity in lung cancer. Study details: Matched bulk RNA-seq provided a T cell module score, and TCR transcript counts in tumor regions correlated strongly with it.

TCRdb re-called the 5' RACE reads through MiXCR, storing one row per CDR3 protein. The sample consists of roughly 9,300 distinct CDR3 sequences, around 6.6% of them appearing once. Points on this clonotype: No antigen is known for it.

Findings and limits, study-wide: Tracking of tumor mutation counts was seen in expanded intratumoral alpha and beta TCR counts.

CDR1 is MNHEY, CDR2 SVGEGT, per germline. The length of the CDR3 is 11 residues. The V gene lost 2 bases and the J gene lost 4 bases, with 1 base spanning the gap. As for time point: sample taken at primary tumor resection. The TCR was taken from a male donor with early-stage non-small cell lung cancer. Material: lung tumor tissue, obtained at surgery. The rearrangement links TRBV6-2 or TRBV6-3 to TRBJ2-3; D gene uncertain. The CDR3 reads CASSYPDTQYF. CDR3 coding DNA: TGTGCCAGCAGTTACCCAGATACGCAGTATTTT.